Presented here are 6 T cell receptor beta chains from one specimen sequenced in a study of blood T cell repertoires in COVID-19. TCRdb's table, derived via immunoSEQ multiplex PCR, lists solely in-frame clones and lacks some. The sample records 150,000 to 200,000 clones, 83% being singletons. The sequencing sample was made of peripheral blood. These receptors all stem from a human donor in a cohort sampled during active COVID-19.

The chain combines TRBV19 with TRBJ1-6, with D unresolved. Germline loops: CDR1 LNHDA, CDR2 SQIVND (reference sequence). V lost 3 bases, J lost 10 bases, and 13 bases lay in between. The CDR3 has 14 amino acids. The CDR3 sequence: CASSMNFEGSPLHF. As DNA, the CDR3 is TGTGCCAGTAGTATGAACTTCGAGGGATCACCCCTCCACTTT.

The J gene is TRBJ1-2, the V gene TRBV6-5; weak D call: TRBD1 (5 bases). Per the germline V gene, CDR1 is MNHEY and CDR2 is SVGAGI. V lost 5 bases and J lost 4, with 14 bases in between. This CDR3 spans 14 amino acids. Written as DNA, the CDR3 is TGTGCCAGCAGTCCCGGGGGGGGGAGCTATGGCTACACCTTC. Translated, it gives CASSPGGGSYGYTF.

This clone was seen only once. The genes are TRBV19 and TRBJ2-4, with D perhaps TRBD1 (6 bases). Germline V lookup: CDR1 LNHDA, CDR2 SQIVND (reference sequence). V shed 6 bases and J shed 3 bases, with 15 bases lying between them. This CDR3 contains 15 residues. CDR3 nucleotides: TGTGCCAGTAGGCTACAGGGAGAGGGCAAAAACATTCAGTACTTC. It encodes CASRLQGEGKNIQYF.

The V call is TRBV3-1 (or the pseudogene TRBV3-2), the J call TRBJ1-4; TRBD1 agrees at 10 bases. Germline lookup yields CDR1 LGHDT and CDR2 YNNKEL (reference sequence). The CDR3 sequence is 13 residues long. Trimming cost V 1 base and J 12 bases; bases outside gene matches: 2. The CDR3 sequence: CASSQADRGELFF. CDR3 DNA sequence: TGTGCCAGCAGCCAAGCGGACAGGGGGGAACTGTTTTTT.

This clone has only a few counts. The chain combines TRBV6-2 or TRBV6-3 with TRBJ2-7; D possibly corresponds to TRBD2 (6 bases). Germline assignment: CDR1 MNHEY and CDR2 SVGEGT. V was shortened by 1 base and J by 6 bases, with 10 bases between the two germline ends. The CDR3 runs to 13 residues. The chain's CDR3 is CASSYWQGGEQYF. CDR3 nucleotides: TGTGCCAGCAGTTACTGGCAGGGAGGCGAGCAGTACTTC.

The chain combines TRBV7-9 with TRBJ1-3; 9 bases match TRBD1. Germline loops: CDR1 SEHNR, CDR2 FQNEAQ (reference sequence). The length of the CDR3 is 15 residues. J was trimmed by 5 bases and V by 4 bases; bases with no gene match: 6. The CDR3 loop reads CASSSTTGGRNTIYF. In nucleotides, the CDR3 is TGTGCCAGCAGCTCTACAACAGGGGGCCGAAACACCATATATTTT.